These 8 T cell receptor beta chains came from one sample sequenced in a study of T-cell reconstitution after alpha-beta-depleted transplantation in children. The TCRbeta library was prepared with unique molecular identifiers. TCRdb re-called the PCR reads with MiXCR, one entry per CDR3 protein. This sample yields fewer than 150,000 distinct CDR3 sequences, of which about 9.9% are seen a single time; nearly 25% belongs to the top ten. The sequencing used PBMCs, mostly from graft donor cells, collected 180 days after TCRalphabeta/CD19-depleted stem cell transplant. The receptors come from a girl under three years old who had a stem cell transplant for combined immunodeficiency, so the T cells may come from the graft donor.

This clonotype was found a few times. This sequence joins TRBV7-2 and TRBJ2-1; 14 nucleotides line up with TRBD2. With V trimmed by 1 base and J by 7 bases, 3 bases remained unmatched. From germline, CDR1 is SGHTA and CDR2 FQGNSA. The CDR3 length is 16 residues. The CDR3 loop reads CASSLVTSGGANEQFF. The CDR3 DNA reads TGTGCCAGCAGCTTAGTGACTAGCGGGGGGGCGAATGAGCAGTTCTTC. Full variable domain (rest looked up from reference TRBV7-2 and TRBJ2-1): GAGVSQSPSNKVTEKGKDVELRCDPISGHTALYWYRQSLGQGLEFLIYFQGNSAPDKSGLPSDRFSAERTGGSVSTLTIQRTQQEDSAVYLCASSLVTSGGANEQFFGPGTRLTVL.

This clonotype was detected only a few times. This sequence joins TRBV20-1 and TRBJ2-3; tentatively, D is TRBD2 (7 bases). Germline lookup yields CDR1 DFQATT and CDR2 SNEGSKA (reference sequence). This CDR3 contains 16 residues. V lost 5 bases and J 7 bases, leaving 25 bases between the germline ends. The chain's CDR3 is CSAPRAGAKSTHTQYF. CDR3 DNA sequence: TGCAGTGCTCCTAGGGCGGGGGCCAAAAGCACCCATACGCAGTATTTT.

This clonotype has a handful of counts. The CDR3 region has the DNA TGTGCCAGCAGCTTAAGTGAGGGGTCCCTTCCCACCTTC. Its translation is CASSLSEGSLPTF. The chain uses TRBV7-3 and TRBJ1-2, with a tentative D call TRBD1 (5 bases). The CDR3 loop spans 13 amino acids. CDR1 and CDR2 from the germline V gene are SGHTA and FQGTGA. Deletions cut 1 base from V and 13 bases from J, with 16 bases between.

This clonotype has more than one count but fewer than ten. The chain has TRBV11-1 and TRBJ2-5; 7 nucleotides align to TRBD1. This CDR3 is 15 amino acids long. Germline V gives CDR1 SGHAT, CDR2 FQDESV (reference sequence). Trimming removed 6 bases from V and 2 bases from J; junction bases left unmatched: 9. DNA of the CDR3: TGTGCCAGCAGTCTTGAGGGGGCTCGACAAGAGACCCAGTACTTC. The encoded protein is CASSLEGARQETQYF.

This clonotype was detected a few times. The rearrangement links TRBV29-1 to TRBJ1-1, with a tentative D call TRBD1 (6 bases). Per germline, CDR1 SQVTM and CDR2 ANQGSEA. The CDR3 is 12 amino acids. Trimming took 5 bases from V and 9 from J, leaving 16 bases between them. The CDR3, as DNA: TGCAGCGTTAACAGGGTTGGACCCAAAGCTTTCTTT. Amino acid sequence: CSVNRVGPKAFF.

V usage is TRBV18 and J usage is TRBJ2-3; no clear D gene. The CDR3 consists of 14 residues. With 3 bases removed from V and 2 bases from J, the gap between germline ends came to 9 bases. CDR1 and CDR2 (germline): KGHSH, LQKENI. CDR3 coding DNA: TGTGCCAGCTCACCGGGCGTGGTCACAGATACGCAGTATTTT. This encodes CASSPGVVTDTQYF.

This clonotype was seen more than once but under ten times. The J gene is TRBJ2-2, the V gene TRBV12-3 or TRBV12-4; D ambiguous. This CDR3 region has 14 residues. Trimming left V 1 base short and J 4 bases short, with 7 bases between. DNA of the CDR3: TGTGCCAGCAGTTTAGGGCGATTCACCGGGGAGCTGTTTTTT. Translating gives CASSLGRFTGELFF.

The rearrangement joins TRBV5-1 to TRBJ2-4; TRBD2 might be the D (6 bases). Germline CDR1 SGHRS, CDR2 YFSETQ. The CDR3 has 19 residues. Trimming pared 3 bases from V and 3 bases from J, leaving 25 bases between. The CDR3 DNA sequence: TGCGCCAGCAGCTGGAGGGCCTGGGAAGGGCGCCTCGACAAAAACATTCAGTACTTC. Residues: CASSWRAWEGRLDKNIQYF.